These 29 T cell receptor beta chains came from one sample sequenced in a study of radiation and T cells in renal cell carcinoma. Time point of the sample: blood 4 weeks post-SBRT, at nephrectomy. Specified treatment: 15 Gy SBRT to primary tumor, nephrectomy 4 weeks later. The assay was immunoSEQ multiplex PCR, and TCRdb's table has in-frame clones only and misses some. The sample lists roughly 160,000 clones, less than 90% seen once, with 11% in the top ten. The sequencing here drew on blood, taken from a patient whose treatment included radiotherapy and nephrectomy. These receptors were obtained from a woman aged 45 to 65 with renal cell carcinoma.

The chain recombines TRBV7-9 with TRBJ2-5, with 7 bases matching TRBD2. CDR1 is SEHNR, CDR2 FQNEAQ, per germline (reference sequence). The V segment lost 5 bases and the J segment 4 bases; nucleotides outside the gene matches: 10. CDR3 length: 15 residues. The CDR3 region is CASSPLGGLGETQYF. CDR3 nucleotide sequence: TGTGCCAGCAGCCCCCTGGGAGGGTTAGGAGAGACCCAGTACTTC.

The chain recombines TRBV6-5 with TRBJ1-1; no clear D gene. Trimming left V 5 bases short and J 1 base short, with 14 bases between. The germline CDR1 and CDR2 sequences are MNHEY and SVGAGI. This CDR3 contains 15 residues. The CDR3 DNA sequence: TGTGCCAGCAGTCGCGGTCGGGCGACGAACACTGAAGCTTTCTTT. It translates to CASSRGRATNTEAFF.

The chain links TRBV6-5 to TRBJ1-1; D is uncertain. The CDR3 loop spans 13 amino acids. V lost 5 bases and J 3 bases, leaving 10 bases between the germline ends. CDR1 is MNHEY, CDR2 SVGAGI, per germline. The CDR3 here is CASSTTRDTEAFF. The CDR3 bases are TGTGCCAGCAGTACCACGAGGGACACTGAAGCTTTCTTT.

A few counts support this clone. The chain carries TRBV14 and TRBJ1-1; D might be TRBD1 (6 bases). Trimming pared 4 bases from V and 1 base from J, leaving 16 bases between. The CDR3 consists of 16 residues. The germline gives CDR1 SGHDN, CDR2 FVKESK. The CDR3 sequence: CASSPHTRTANTEAFF. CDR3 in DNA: TGTGCCAGCAGCCCCCACACCCGGACAGCGAACACTGAAGCTTTCTTT.

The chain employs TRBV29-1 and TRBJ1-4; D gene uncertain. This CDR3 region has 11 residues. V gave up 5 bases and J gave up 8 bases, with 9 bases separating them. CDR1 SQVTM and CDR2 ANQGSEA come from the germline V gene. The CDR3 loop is CSVPGREKLFF. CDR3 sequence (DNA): TGCAGCGTTCCGGGGAGGGAAAAACTGTTTTTT.

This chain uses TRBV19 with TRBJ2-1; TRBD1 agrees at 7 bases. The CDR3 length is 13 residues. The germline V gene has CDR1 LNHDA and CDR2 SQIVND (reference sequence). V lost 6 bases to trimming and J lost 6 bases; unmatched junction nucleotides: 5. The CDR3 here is CASRQGTFNEQFF. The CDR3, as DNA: TGTGCCAGTAGACAGGGGACGTTCAATGAGCAGTTCTTC.

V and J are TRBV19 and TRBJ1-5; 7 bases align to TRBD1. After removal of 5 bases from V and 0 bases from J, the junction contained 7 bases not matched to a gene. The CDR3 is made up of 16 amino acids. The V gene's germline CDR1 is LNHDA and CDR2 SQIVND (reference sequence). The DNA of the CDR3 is TGTGCCAGTAGTGATTCCGGGACAGCTAGCAATCAGCCCCAGCATTTT. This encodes CASSDSGTASNQPQHF.

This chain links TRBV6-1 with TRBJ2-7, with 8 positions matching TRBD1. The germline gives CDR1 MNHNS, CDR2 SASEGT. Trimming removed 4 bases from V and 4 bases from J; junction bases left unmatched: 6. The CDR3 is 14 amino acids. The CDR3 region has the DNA TGTGCCAGCAGTGCCCAGGGGGCTGGATACGAGCAGTACTTC. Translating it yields CASSAQGAGYEQYF.

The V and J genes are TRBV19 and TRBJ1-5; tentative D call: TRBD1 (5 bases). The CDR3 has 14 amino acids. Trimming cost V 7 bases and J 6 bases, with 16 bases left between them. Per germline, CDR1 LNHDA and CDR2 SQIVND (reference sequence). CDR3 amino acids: CASNPWGGGQPQHF. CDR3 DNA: TGTGCCAGTAATCCCTGGGGCGGAGGTCAGCCCCAGCATTTT.

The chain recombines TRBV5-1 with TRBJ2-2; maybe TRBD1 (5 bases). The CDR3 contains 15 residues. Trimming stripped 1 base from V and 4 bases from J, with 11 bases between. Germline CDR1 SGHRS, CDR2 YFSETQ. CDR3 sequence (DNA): TGCGCCAGCAGCTTGTGGGGCGAAGGCACCGGGGAGCTGTTTTTT. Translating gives CASSLWGEGTGELFF.

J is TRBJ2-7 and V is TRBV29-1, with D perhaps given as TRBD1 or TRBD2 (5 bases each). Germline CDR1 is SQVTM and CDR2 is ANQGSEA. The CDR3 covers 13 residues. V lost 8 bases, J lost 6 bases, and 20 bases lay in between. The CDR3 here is CSTSPGMGREQYF. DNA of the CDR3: TGCAGCACCTCTCCGGGGATGGGGCGCGAGCAGTACTTC.

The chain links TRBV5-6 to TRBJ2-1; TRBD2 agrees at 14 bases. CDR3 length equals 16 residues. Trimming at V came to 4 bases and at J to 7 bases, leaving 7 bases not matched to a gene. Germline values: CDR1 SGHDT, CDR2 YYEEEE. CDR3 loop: CASSVRTSGGKNEQFF. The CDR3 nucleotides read TGTGCCAGCAGCGTCAGGACTAGCGGGGGGAAAAATGAGCAGTTCTTC.

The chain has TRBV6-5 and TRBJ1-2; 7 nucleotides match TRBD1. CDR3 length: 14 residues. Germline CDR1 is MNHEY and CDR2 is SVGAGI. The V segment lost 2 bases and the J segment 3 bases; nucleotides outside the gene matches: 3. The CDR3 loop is CASSYKGADYGYTF. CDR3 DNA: TGTGCCAGCAGTTACAAGGGGGCTGACTATGGCTACACCTTC.

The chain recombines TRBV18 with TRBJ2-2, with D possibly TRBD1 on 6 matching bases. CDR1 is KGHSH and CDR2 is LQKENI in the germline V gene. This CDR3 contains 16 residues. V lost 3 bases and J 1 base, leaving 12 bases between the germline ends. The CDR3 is CASSPTQGQNTGELFF. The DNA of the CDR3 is TGTGCCAGCTCACCTACACAGGGTCAGAACACCGGGGAGCTGTTTTTT. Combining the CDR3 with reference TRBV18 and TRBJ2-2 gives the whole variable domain NAGVMQNPRHLVRRRGQEARLRCSPMKGHSHVYWYRQLPEEGLKFMVYLQKENIIDESGMPKERFSAEFPKEGPSILRIQQVVRGDSAAYFCASSPTQGQNTGELFFGEGSRLTVL.

The chain's CDR3 is CASSEVPAGGLETQYF. In DNA form, the CDR3 reads TGTGCCAGCAGTGAAGTCCCAGCGGGGGGGCTGGAGACCCAGTACTTC. The chain recombines TRBV6-1 with TRBJ2-5; 10 bases are a match to TRBD2. Trimming at V came to 1 base and at J to 5 bases, leaving 7 bases not matched to a gene. The CDR3 is 16 amino acids. In germline, CDR1 is MNHNS, CDR2 SASEGT.

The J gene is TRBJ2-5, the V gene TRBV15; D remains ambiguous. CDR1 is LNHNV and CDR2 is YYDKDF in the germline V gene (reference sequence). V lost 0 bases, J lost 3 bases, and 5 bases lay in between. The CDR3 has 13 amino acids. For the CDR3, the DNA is TGTGCCACCAGCAGAGAACGTGAAGAGACCCAGTACTTC. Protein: CATSREREETQYF.

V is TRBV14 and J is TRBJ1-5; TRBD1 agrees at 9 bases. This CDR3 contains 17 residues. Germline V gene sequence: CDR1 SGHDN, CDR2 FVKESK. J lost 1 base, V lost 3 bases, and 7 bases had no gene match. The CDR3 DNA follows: TGTGCCAGCAGCCATTTCGGGGACAGGGAAAGCAATCAGCCCCAGCATTTT. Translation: CASSHFGDRESNQPQHF.

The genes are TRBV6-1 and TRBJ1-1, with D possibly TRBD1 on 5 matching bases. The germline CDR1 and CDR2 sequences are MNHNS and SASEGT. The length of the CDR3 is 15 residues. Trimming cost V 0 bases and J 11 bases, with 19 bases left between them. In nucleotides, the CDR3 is TGTGCCAGCAGTGAAGCGGGGGATCTTCGTCTTGAGGCTTTCTTT. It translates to CASSEAGDLRLEAFF.

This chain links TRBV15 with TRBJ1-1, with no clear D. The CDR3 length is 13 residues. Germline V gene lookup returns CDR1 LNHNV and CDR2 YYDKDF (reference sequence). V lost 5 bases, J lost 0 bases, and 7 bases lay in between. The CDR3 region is CATSLNMNTEAFF. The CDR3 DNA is TGTGCCACCAGCTTGAACATGAACACTGAAGCTTTCTTT.

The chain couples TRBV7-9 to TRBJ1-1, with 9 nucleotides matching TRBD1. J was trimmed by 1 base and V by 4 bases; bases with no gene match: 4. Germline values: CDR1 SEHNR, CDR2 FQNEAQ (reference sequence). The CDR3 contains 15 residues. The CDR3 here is CASSSGTGWNTEAFF. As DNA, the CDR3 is TGTGCCAGCAGCTCCGGGACAGGGTGGAACACTGAAGCTTTCTTT.

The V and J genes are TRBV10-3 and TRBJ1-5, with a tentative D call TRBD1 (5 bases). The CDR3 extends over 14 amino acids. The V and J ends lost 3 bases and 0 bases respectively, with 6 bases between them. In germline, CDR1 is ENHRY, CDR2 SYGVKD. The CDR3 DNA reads TGTGCCATCAGTGACCAGGGTAGCAATCAGCCCCAGCATTTT. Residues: CAISDQGSNQPQHF.

DNA for the CDR3: TGCAGCGTTGAGGTCGGCCCACGGCGCGAGCAGTACTTC. Translated, it gives CSVEVGPRREQYF. V usage is TRBV29-1 and J usage is TRBJ2-7, with D hard to call. The V end lost 3 bases, the J end lost 6 bases, and 15 bases lay between the germline ends. The CDR3 is made up of 13 amino acids. In germline, CDR1 is SQVTM, CDR2 ANQGSEA.

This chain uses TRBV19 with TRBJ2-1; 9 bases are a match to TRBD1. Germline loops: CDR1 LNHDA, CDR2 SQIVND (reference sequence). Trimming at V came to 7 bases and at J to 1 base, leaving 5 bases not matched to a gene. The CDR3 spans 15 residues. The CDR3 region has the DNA TGTGCCAGTACCCGGACAGGGGAATCCTACAATGAGCAGTTCTTC. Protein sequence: CASTRTGESYNEQFF.

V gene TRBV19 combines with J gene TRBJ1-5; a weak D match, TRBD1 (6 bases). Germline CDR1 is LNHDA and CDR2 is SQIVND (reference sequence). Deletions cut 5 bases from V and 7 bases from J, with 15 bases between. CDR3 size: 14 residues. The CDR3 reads CASSPRTEKQPQHF. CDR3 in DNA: TGTGCCAGTAGTCCCCGGACAGAAAAACAGCCCCAGCATTTT.

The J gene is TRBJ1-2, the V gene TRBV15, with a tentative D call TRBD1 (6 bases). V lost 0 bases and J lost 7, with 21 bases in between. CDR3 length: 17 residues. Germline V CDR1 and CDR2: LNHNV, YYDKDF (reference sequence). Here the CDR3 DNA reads TGTGCCACCAGCAGAGATCCGGGGGCACAGCTGAGCAGTGGCTACACCTTC. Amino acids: CATSRDPGAQLSSGYTF.

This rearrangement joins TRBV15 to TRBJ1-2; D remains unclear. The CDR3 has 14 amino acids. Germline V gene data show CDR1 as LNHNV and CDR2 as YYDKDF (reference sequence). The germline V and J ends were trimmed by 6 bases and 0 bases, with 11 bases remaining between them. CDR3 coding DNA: TGTGCCACCAGAACGCACAGCACTAACTATGGCTACACCTTC. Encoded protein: CATRTHSTNYGYTF.

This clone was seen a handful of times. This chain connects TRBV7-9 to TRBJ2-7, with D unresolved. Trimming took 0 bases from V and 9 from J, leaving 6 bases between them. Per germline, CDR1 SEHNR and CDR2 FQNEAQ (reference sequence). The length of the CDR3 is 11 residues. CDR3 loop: CASSLATAQYF. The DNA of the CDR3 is TGTGCCAGCAGCTTAGCAACAGCGCAGTACTTC.

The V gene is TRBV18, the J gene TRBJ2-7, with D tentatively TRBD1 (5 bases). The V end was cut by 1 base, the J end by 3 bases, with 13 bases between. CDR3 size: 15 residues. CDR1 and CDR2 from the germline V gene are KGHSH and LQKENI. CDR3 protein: CASSPLINQGYEQYF. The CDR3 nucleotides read TGTGCCAGCTCACCACTCATCAATCAGGGCTACGAGCAGTACTTC.

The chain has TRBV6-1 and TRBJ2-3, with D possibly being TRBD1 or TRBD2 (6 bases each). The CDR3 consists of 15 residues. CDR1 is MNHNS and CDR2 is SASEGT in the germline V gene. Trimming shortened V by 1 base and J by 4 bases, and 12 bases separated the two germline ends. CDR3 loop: CASSEGVGGPDTQYF. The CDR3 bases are TGTGCCAGCAGTGAAGGGGTCGGGGGCCCAGATACGCAGTATTTT.